This T cell receptor beta chain was documented in a study of shared clonotypes between healthy human individuals. The wider study: The study drew on a couple of women and a few men aged 18 to 49 as donors. The plates for each donor numbered three CD4 naive, three CD4 memory, two CD8 naive and one CD8 memory.

After removal of 5 bases from V and 6 bases from J, the junction contained 10 bases not matched to a gene. The CDR3 extends over 17 amino acids. Germline CDR1 and CDR2: SGHAT and FQNNGV. Only CD45RO-negative cells positively selected for CCR7 counted as naive CD8 cells, so terminally differentiated effector memory CD45RA+ cells were excluded. A roughly 220 ng quantity of DNA, 30,000 to 35,000 T cell genomes, went into the sorted-subset replicate PCRs. Sequencing was performed with immunoSEQ multiplex PCR; in TCRdb, only in-frame clones are kept and a portion is missing. This sample has millions of clones, with over 85% found just once.

The chain links TRBV11-2 to TRBJ2-2; the match to TRBD2 covers 12 bases. Source material: naive CD8+ T cells sorted from blood. The clonotype originates from a man aged 18 to 29 in good health. CDR3: CASSLLAGGPRAGELFF. DNA for the CDR3: TGTGCCAGCAGCCTACTAGCGGGGGGCCCCCGGGCCGGGGAGCTGTTTTTT.